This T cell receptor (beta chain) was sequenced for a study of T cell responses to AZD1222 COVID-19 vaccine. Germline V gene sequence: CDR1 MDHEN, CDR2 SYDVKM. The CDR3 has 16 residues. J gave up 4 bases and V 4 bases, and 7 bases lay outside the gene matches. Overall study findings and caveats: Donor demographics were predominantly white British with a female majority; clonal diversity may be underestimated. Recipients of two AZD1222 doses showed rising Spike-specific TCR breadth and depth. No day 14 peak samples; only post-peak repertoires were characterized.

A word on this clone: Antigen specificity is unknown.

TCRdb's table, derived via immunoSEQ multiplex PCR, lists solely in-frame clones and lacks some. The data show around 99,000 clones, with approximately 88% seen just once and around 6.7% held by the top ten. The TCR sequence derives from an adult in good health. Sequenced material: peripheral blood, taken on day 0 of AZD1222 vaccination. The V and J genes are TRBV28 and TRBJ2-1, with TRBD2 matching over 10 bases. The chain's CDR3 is CASSSLGTSDYNEQFF. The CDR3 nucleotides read TGTGCCAGCAGTTCCCTTGGGACTAGCGATTACAATGAGCAGTTCTTC.